The 8 T cell receptor beta chains below were found in one sample sequenced in a study of T cell repertoires in cytomegalovirus infection. TCRdb processed the reads anew with MiXCR; each CDR3 protein has one entry. The table has approximately 750,000 distinct CDR3 sequences, under 40% seen once; the top ten hold around 2.8%. Sequenced sample: PBMCs. These receptors were obtained from a human donor in good health (CMV status not recorded). Some clones in this sample may be carry-over from other donors' samples.

This chain uses TRBV7-8 with TRBJ1-4; 10 nucleotides line up with TRBD1. CDR1 and CDR2 (germline): SGHVS, FQNEAQ. The V and J ends lost 2 bases and 6 bases, in that order; junction bases with no gene match: 3. This CDR3 region has 15 residues. CDR3: CASSLMTGGHEKLFF. As DNA, the CDR3 is TGTGCCAGCAGCTTAATGACAGGGGGCCATGAAAAACTGTTTTTT.

Turning to this clonotype: One end of the junction varies from germline; a read error may be responsible. V usage is TRBV7-2 and J usage is TRBJ1-6; D is perhaps TRBD1 (6 bases). This CDR3 is built from 15 residues. Germline CDR1 reads SGHTA; CDR2 reads FQGNSA. The CDR3 DNA is TGTGCCAGCAGCGCACAGGGCACCTATAATTCACCCCTCCAATTT. It translates to CASSAQGTYNSPLQF.

This clonotype was seen a few times. The chain has TRBV7-9 and TRBJ2-5, with a possible D match to TRBD2 (5 bases). The CDR3 length is 14 residues. Germline lookup yields CDR1 SEHNR and CDR2 FQNEAQ (reference sequence). Trimming removed 3 bases from V and 5 bases from J, with 13 bases in between. The CDR3 spells CASSFRILGETQYF. In nucleotides, the CDR3 is TGTGCCAGCAGCTTTAGAATACTAGGGGAGACCCAGTACTTC.

This clonotype showed up many times. The V and J genes are TRBV7-9 and TRBJ2-3; TRBD2 aligns across 9 bases. There are 15 residues in the CDR3. The trim removed 5 bases at V and 3 bases at J, leaving 6 bases unmatched. The V gene's germline CDR1 is SEHNR and CDR2 FQNEAQ (reference sequence). The CDR3 DNA reads TGTGCCAGCAGCCCAGGGGGACTAGCAACAGATACGCAGTATTTT. Translation gives CASSPGGLATDTQYF.

The chain joins TRBV18 to TRBJ2-5; unclear D gene. Germline assignment: CDR1 KGHSH and CDR2 LQKENI. The V gene lost 0 bases and the J gene lost 5 bases, with 10 bases spanning the gap. This CDR3 comprises 14 residues. The chain's CDR3 is CASSPPLLSETQYF. The CDR3 nucleotides read TGTGCCAGCTCACCACCCCTCCTCTCGGAGACCCAGTACTTC.

This clonotype appeared many times. The chain's CDR3 is CASSESPDTQYF. CDR3 nucleotides: TGTGCCAGCAGCGAGAGCCCGGATACGCAGTATTTT. This rearrangement joins TRBV7-8 to TRBJ2-3; unclear D gene. The ends were cut back, 5 bases at V and 6 bases at J, with 9 bases in the middle. This CDR3 is built from 12 residues. Per germline, CDR1 SGHVS and CDR2 FQNEAQ. Based on the CDR3 plus reference TRBV7-8 and TRBJ2-3, the full variable domain is GAGVSQSPRYKVAKRGQDVALRCDPISGHVSLFWYQQALGQGPEFLTYFQNEAQLDKSGLPSDRFFAERPEGSVSTLKIQRTQQEDSAVYLCASSESPDTQYFGPGTRLTVL.

This sequence joins TRBV6-2 or TRBV6-3 and TRBJ1-6; 10 bases fit TRBD1. The germline CDR1 and CDR2 sequences are MNHEY and SVGEGT. Germline trimming cut 5 bases from V and 8 bases from J; bases unmatched to any gene: 9. The length of the CDR3 is 16 residues. CDR3: CASSRALGTGDSPLHF. In nucleotides, the CDR3 is TGTGCCAGCAGTCGCGCCCTCGGGACAGGGGATTCACCCCTCCACTTT.

CDR3 in DNA: TGTGCCAGCAGCCAAAGGACTAGCCGAGGGACCGGGGAGCTGTTTTTT. It is translated as CASSQRTSRGTGELFF. V usage is TRBV14 and J usage is TRBJ2-2, with TRBD2 matching over 8 bases. V shed 2 bases, J shed 5 bases, and the junction held 7 bases outside the gene matches. Germline lookup yields CDR1 SGHDN and CDR2 FVKESK. This CDR3 contains 16 residues.